This TCR beta chain was observed in a study of blood T cells in healthy people across ages. Extraction yielded at least 5 micrograms of total RNA per sample. PCR was performed a second time for about 7 to 11 cycles using a sample-barcoded 5' primer and a J-beta primer mix. Template switching added a 12-random-nucleotide identifier to every cDNA molecule. One entry per CDR3 protein, called by TCRdb with MiXCR from the 5' RACE reads. The top ten hold more than 8.5% of the sample, which has over 750,000 distinct CDR3 sequences, 20% to 30% seen once. These same data were also listed under a study on T cells of mothers and their children. From that second work: All RNA that had been extracted was used for cDNA synthesis at approximately 1.5 ug per 15 ul.

The sequence was collected from a boy aged 10-17 years in good health. Specimen: blood.

This chain's CDR3 is CASSLVGGRQDPEAFF. The CDR3 DNA follows: TGTGCCAGCAGCTTAGTCGGGGGTAGACAGGACCCTGAAGCTTTCTTT. The V call is TRBV7-9, the J call TRBJ1-1; D possibly corresponds to TRBD1 (6 bases). The CDR3 covers 16 residues. CDR1 is SEHNR, CDR2 FQNEAQ, per germline (reference sequence). V lost 1 base and J lost 6, with 18 bases in between.